A selection of T cell receptor beta chains follows, all from one sample in a study of blood T cell repertoires in COVID-19. Using immunoSEQ multiplex PCR, the repertoire was profiled, and TCRdb retains in-frame clones only, with some absent. This sample has tens of thousands of clones, with roughly 80% found just once. The sample consisted of peripheral blood. These receptor sequences come from an older woman with acute or convalescent COVID-19. Both conserved end residues are part of each CDR3. The D gene is left open where the match is weak. Expanded clones get a size class; other rows say once, few or many, or leave the size out.

NA,TRBV24-1,TRBJ2-1,TRBD1,CATSPTGFSYNEQFF,TGTGCCACCAGTCCGACAGGGTTCTCCTACAATGAGCAGTTCTTC
NA,TRBV11-1,TRBJ2-7,TRBD1,CASSLGQVYEQYF,TGTGCCAGCAGCTTGGGACAGGTCTACGAGCAGTACTTC
NA,TRBV5-1,TRBJ1-4,TRBD1,CASSSGTGGYSEKLFF,TGCGCCAGCAGTTCAGGGACAGGAGGGTATTCTGAAAAACTGTTTTTT
NA,TRBV29-1,TRBJ2-2,NA,CSATRLKAGELFF,TGCAGCGCAACCAGACTTAAGGCCGGGGAGCTGTTTTTT
NA,TRBV5-1,TRBJ2-2,TRBD2,CASSLAGSGTGELFF,TGCGCCAGCAGCTTGGCAGGTAGCGGGACCGGGGAGCTGTTTTTT
NA,TRBV30,TRBJ1-3,NA,CAWKGIGNTIYF,TGTGCCTGGAAGGGGATTGGAAACACCATATATTTT
NA,TRBV5-1,TRBJ2-1,NA,CASSPGGGGNEQFF,TGCGCCAGCAGCCCTGGGGGAGGGGGCAATGAGCAGTTCTTC
NA,TRBV18,TRBJ1-1,NA,CASSPGQNTEAFF,TGTGCCAGCTCACCAGGACAGAACACTGAAGCTTTCTTT
NA,TRBV19,TRBJ1-6,NA,CANTDRRSSYNSPLHF,TGTGCCAATACTGACAGAAGGAGCTCCTATAATTCACCCCTCCACTTT
NA,TRBV5-1,TRBJ2-2,TRBD1,CASSLRQGNTGELFF,TGCGCCAGCAGCTTGAGACAGGGTAACACCGGGGAGCTGTTTTTT
NA,TRBV5-1,TRBJ2-7,NA,CASSLGVSSYEQYF,TGCGCCAGCAGCTTAGGGGTGTCCTCCTACGAGCAGTACTTC
once,TRBV7-3,TRBJ2-1,NA,CASSPKSGLRYNEQFF,TGTGCCAGCAGCCCTAAGTCGGGACTCCGGTACAATGAGCAGTTCTTC
few,TRBV6-6,TRBJ1-5,NA,CASSYIDQPQHF,TGTGCCAGCAGTTACATCGATCAGCCCCAGCATTTT
NA,TRBV5-5,TRBJ2-7,NA,CASRRAGASNEQYF,TGTGCCAGCCGACGTGCAGGGGCAAGCAACGAGCAGTACTTC
few,TRBV3-1/TRBV3-2,TRBJ2-1,TRBD2,CASSLSGGAYNEQFF,TGTGCCAGCAGCCTTAGCGGGGGCGCCTACAATGAGCAGTTCTTC
once,TRBV5-6,TRBJ1-4,NA,CASGSLAEEKLFF,TGTGCCAGCGGGTCACTAGCGGAGGAAAAACTGTTTTTT
NA,TRBV2,TRBJ2-3,TRBD2,CASRGLAGTDTQYF,TGTGCCAGCAGGGGACTAGCGGGCACAGATACGCAGTATTTT
NA,TRBV30,TRBJ1-5,TRBD1,CAWTSRSTGKGSNQPQHF,TGTGCCTGGACCTCCCGGTCGACAGGGAAGGGTAGCAATCAGCCCCAGCATTTT
NA,TRBV3-1/TRBV3-2,TRBJ2-5,NA,CASSLNTYQETQYF,TGTGCCAGCAGCCTAAATACATACCAAGAGACCCAGTACTTC
NA,TRBV19,TRBJ1-2,NA,CASKEGGSIGYGYTF,TGTGCCAGTAAAGAAGGAGGGTCAATAGGCTATGGCTACACCTTC
NA,TRBV5-5,TRBJ2-3,TRBD2,CASSFIAGGPPDTQYF,TGTGCCAGCAGCTTCATAGCGGGGGGGCCCCCAGATACGCAGTATTTT
NA,TRBV5-4,TRBJ1-2,TRBD1,CASSWNRGLNYGYTF,TGTGCCAGCAGCTGGAACAGGGGGCTTAACTATGGCTACACCTTC
NA,TRBV4-1,TRBJ1-6,NA,CASSPGRAISYNSPLHF,TGCGCCAGCAGCCCAGGCAGGGCGATCTCCTATAATTCACCCCTCCACTTT
NA,TRBV6-5,TRBJ2-2,NA,CASIWGRGTTGELFF,TGTGCCAGCATCTGGGGCAGGGGCACCACCGGGGAGCTGTTTTTT
NA,TRBV7-9,TRBJ2-3,NA,CASSLASGRRKDTQYF,TGTGCCAGCAGCTTAGCGAGTGGCAGGAGGAAAGATACGCAGTATTTT
once,TRBV11-3,TRBJ2-3,NA,CASSTTGITDTQYF,TGTGCCAGCAGTACTACAGGGATCACAGATACGCAGTATTTT
NA,TRBV13,TRBJ1-6,NA,CASSFPGQGGDSPLHF,TGTGCCAGCAGCTTCCCGGGCCAGGGCGGGGATTCACCCCTCCACTTT
NA,TRBV18,TRBJ1-5,NA,CASSPDSSSAKGPQHF,TGTGCCAGCTCACCAGACAGCTCCTCGGCCAAGGGGCCCCAGCATTTT
NA,TRBV5-1,TRBJ1-1,NA,CASSLLDRLNTEAFF,TGCGCCAGCAGCTTATTAGACAGGTTGAACACTGAAGCTTTCTTT
NA,TRBV7-6,TRBJ2-1,TRBD1,CASSLIQGARNEQFF,TGTGCCAGCAGCTTGATCCAGGGGGCGCGCAATGAGCAGTTCTTC
NA,TRBV5-1,TRBJ1-1,TRBD1,CASSSGQANTEAFF,TGCGCCAGCAGCTCGGGACAGGCGAACACTGAAGCTTTCTTT
few,TRBV5-1,TRBJ1-2,NA,CASSLGQSRGGYTF,TGCGCCAGCAGCTTGGGGCAGTCCAGGGGCGGCTACACCTTC
NA,TRBV7-3,TRBJ2-7,NA,CASSPTHPYEQYF,TGTGCCAGCAGCCCAACTCATCCCTACGAGCAGTACTTC
NA,TRBV3-1/TRBV3-2,TRBJ2-7,TRBD2,CASSPKGRGLAGTEQYF,TGTGCCAGCAGCCCCAAGGGTCGGGGTCTAGCGGGCACCGAGCAGTACTTC
NA,TRBV7-2,TRBJ2-2,TRBD1,CASSSTGDTGELFF,TGTGCCAGCAGCTCGACAGGGGATACCGGGGAGCTGTTTTTT
NA,TRBV19,TRBJ1-5,NA,CASNSRGFSEFNQPQHF,TGTGCCAGTAATTCACGGGGTTTTTCGGAATTCAATCAGCCCCAGCATTTT
NA,TRBV15,TRBJ2-5,NA,CATSRVTQGLETQYF,TGTGCCACCAGCAGAGTTACGCAGGGGCTGGAGACCCAGTACTTC